One sample yielded the 28 T cell receptor beta chains listed below, sequenced in a study of beta chain features in type 1 diabetes. General observations from the study: Shortening of TCRB CDR3s, moderate but significant, appeared in all four CD4+ subsets of Type 1 diabetes patients.

The study reverse transcribed the entire isolated RNA, so it sequenced expressed TCRB transcripts. Here immunoSEQ multiplex PCR was the method, and the copy in TCRdb shows in-frame clones only, minus some. The table records around 650,000 clones, around 12% of them present only once. These TCRs' antigens remain unknown. What was sequenced was naive CD4+ T cells from blood. The receptors derive from a man aged 25 to 45 with type 1 diabetes.

This clone turned up a few times. V usage is TRBV28 and J usage is TRBJ2-2; the D gene is possibly TRBD2 (6 bases). The CDR3 consists of 12 residues. V was trimmed by 8 bases and J by 7 bases, leaving 11 bases between them. Germline V lookup: CDR1 MDHEN, CDR2 SYDVKM. CDR3 bases: TGTGCCAGCGGGGCGGGGCTCGGGGAGCTGTTTTTT. The encoded protein is CASGAGLGELFF.

This chain uses TRBV28 with TRBJ1-4; weak D call: TRBD1 (5 bases). The CDR3 is made up of 15 amino acids. With 5 bases removed from V and 1 base from J, the gap between germline ends came to 11 bases. Germline V gene sequence: CDR1 MDHEN, CDR2 SYDVKM. The CDR3 DNA reads TGTGCCAGCAGTCCGCAGGGTATAACTAATGAAAAACTGTTTTTT. Translated, it gives CASSPQGITNEKLFF.

This clone was counted a few times. As DNA, the CDR3 is TGTGCCAGCAGTGCAGGGGGAAGCTCCTACGAGCAGTACTTC. Protein: CASSAGGSSYEQYF. The chain uses TRBV28 and TRBJ2-7; 7 nucleotides match TRBD1. V lost 5 bases and J lost 0; bases outside the gene matches: 4. CDR1 is MDHEN, CDR2 SYDVKM, per germline. This CDR3 contains 14 residues.

The rearrangement links TRBV4-3 to TRBJ1-4; 7 bases agree with TRBD1. CDR3 length equals 17 residues. Germline V lookup: CDR1 LGHNA, CDR2 YSLEER. J gave up 3 bases and V 2 bases, and 9 bases lay outside the gene matches. In DNA form, the CDR3 reads TGCGCCAGCAGCCAATCCCCCAAGGGGACAGCTAATGAAAAACTGTTTTTT. Amino acid sequence: CASSQSPKGTANEKLFF.

V and J are TRBV5-1 and TRBJ2-4; tentatively, D is TRBD1 (6 bases). The CDR3 is 17 amino acids. The V and J ends lost 1 base and 6 bases respectively, with 20 bases between them. The V gene's germline CDR1 is SGHRS and CDR2 YFSETQ. The CDR3 DNA follows: TGCGCCAGCAGCTTGTCCGGTACAGGGCACACCGCAAACATTCAGTACTTC. Its protein is CASSLSGTGHTANIQYF.

The chain joins TRBV12-5 to TRBJ2-5; D is unresolved. V was pared by 6 bases and J by 4 bases, with 9 bases between. This CDR3 has 12 amino acids. Germline V lookup: CDR1 LGHNT, CDR2 FRNRAP. CDR3 in DNA: TGTGCTAGTGGCACCTTAGGAGAGACCCAGTACTTC. It yields the protein CASGTLGETQYF.

J is TRBJ2-7 and V is TRBV6-4, with 9 nucleotides matching TRBD2. Germline trimming cut 2 bases from V and 7 bases from J; bases unmatched to any gene: 3. CDR1 MRHNA and CDR2 SNTAGT come from the germline V gene. This CDR3 has 13 residues. The CDR3 coding sequence is TGTGCCAGCAGTGACGGTAGCGGGGGTGAGCAGTACTTC. This translates into CASSDGSGGEQYF.

This clone has only a few counts. J is TRBJ1-2 and V is TRBV7-2; no reliable D call. The CDR3 extends over 13 amino acids. Germline-derived CDR1 and CDR2 are SGHTA and FQGNSA. V lost 0 bases, J lost 3 bases, and 5 bases lay in between. CDR3 bases: TGTGCCAGCAGCTTAGCTCCAGACTATGGCTACACCTTC. It codes for CASSLAPDYGYTF. Supplemented by reference TRBV7-2 and TRBJ1-2, the full variable domain reads GAGVSQSPSNKVTEKGKDVELRCDPISGHTALYWYRQSLGQGLEFLIYFQGNSAPDKSGLPSDRFSAERTGGSVSTLTIQRTQQEDSAVYLCASSLAPDYGYTFGSGTRLTVV.

This clone has more than one count but fewer than ten. The chain has TRBV7-8 and TRBJ2-1, with TRBD1 as a possible D gene (6 bases). The CDR3 totals 13 residues. V was clipped by 6 bases and J by 5 bases, with 11 bases between them. Germline V gene sequence: CDR1 SGHVS, CDR2 FQNEAQ. CDR3 DNA: TGTGCCAGCAGTCTTGACAGGCACAATGAGCAGTTCTTC. Translated: CASSLDRHNEQFF.

This clone was detected only a few times. The chain combines TRBV5-1 with TRBJ2-5; D is ambiguous. In germline, CDR1 is SGHRS, CDR2 YFSETQ. The CDR3 runs 13 residues. The V gene lost 2 bases and the J gene lost 3 bases, with 8 bases spanning the gap. The CDR3 bases are TGCGCCAGCAGCTTACAGACCGAAGAGACCCAGTACTTC. This gives the protein CASSLQTEETQYF. Combining the CDR3 with reference TRBV5-1 and TRBJ2-5 gives the whole variable domain KAGVTQTPRYLIKTRGQQVTLSCSPISGHRSVSWYQQTPGQGLQFLFEYFSETQRNKGNFPGRFSGRQFSNSRSEMNVSTLELGDSALYLCASSLQTEETQYFGPGTRLLVL.

The chain combines TRBV7-8 with TRBJ2-2; D is uncertain. Deletions cut 1 base from V and 4 bases from J, with 10 bases between. The germline CDR1 and CDR2 sequences are SGHVS and FQNEAQ. The CDR3 extends over 15 amino acids. CDR3 sequence (DNA): TGTGCCAGCAGCTTAGGACCGTTTAGCACCGGGGAGCTGTTTTTT. Its protein product is CASSLGPFSTGELFF. The full variable domain, with the rest looked up from reference TRBV7-8 and TRBJ2-2, is GAGVSQSPRYKVAKRGQDVALRCDPISGHVSLFWYQQALGQGPEFLTYFQNEAQLDKSGLPSDRFFAERPEGSVSTLKIQRTQQEDSAVYLCASSLGPFSTGELFFGEGSRLTVL.

The V and J genes are TRBV9 and TRBJ2-3; the D is unclear. The V and J ends lost 0 bases and 2 bases respectively, with 10 bases between them. Germline CDR1 reads SGDLS; CDR2 reads YYNGEE. This CDR3 region has 15 residues. CDR3 DNA: TGTGCCAGCAGCGTAGCTGTGGCCCCCACAGATACGCAGTATTTT. This sequence encodes CASSVAVAPTDTQYF.

This clone has only a few counts. The gene calls are TRBV7-2 and TRBJ1-4; 11 bases are shared with TRBD1. V was clipped by 5 bases and J by 8 bases; unmatched bases: 7. The CDR3 is made up of 15 amino acids. Germline V CDR1 and CDR2: SGHTA, FQGNSA. The CDR3 loop is CASSRGTGGVEKLFF. CDR3 nucleotides: TGTGCCAGCAGCCGTGGGACAGGGGGTGTGGAAAAACTGTTTTTT. Drawing the rest from reference TRBV7-2 and TRBJ1-4, the complete variable domain is GAGVSQSPSNKVTEKGKDVELRCDPISGHTALYWYRQSLGQGLEFLIYFQGNSAPDKSGLPSDRFSAERTGGSVSTLTIQRTQQEDSAVYLCASSRGTGGVEKLFFGSGTQLSVL.

The rearrangement joins TRBV11-2 to TRBJ2-5; TRBD2 matches at 7 bases. J was trimmed by 3 bases and V by 5 bases; bases with no gene match: 12. Germline V CDR1 and CDR2: SGHAT, FQNNGV. The CDR3 covers 16 residues. The CDR3 region is CASSPRTGGFEETQYF. CDR3 nucleotide sequence: TGTGCCAGCAGCCCTCGGACGGGAGGATTCGAAGAGACCCAGTACTTC.

The chain uses TRBV6-5 and TRBJ1-1; no definite D call. The V gene lost 3 bases and the J gene lost 5 bases, with 16 bases spanning the gap. Germline assignment: CDR1 MNHEY and CDR2 SVGAGI. The CDR3 is 15 amino acids. CDR3: CASSYIAGLGTEAFF. DNA of the CDR3: TGTGCCAGCAGTTATATTGCAGGCCTGGGGACTGAAGCTTTCTTT.

This clone showed up just a few times. This chain connects TRBV7-2 to TRBJ2-7; no clear D gene. Per germline, CDR1 SGHTA and CDR2 FQGNSA. With 11 bases removed from V and 0 bases from J, the gap between germline ends came to 11 bases. The CDR3 runs 12 residues. CDR3 protein: CASGRSSYEQYF. CDR3 DNA sequence: TGTGCCTCCGGACGTAGCTCCTACGAGCAGTACTTC. The full variable domain, rest sourced from reference TRBV7-2 and TRBJ2-7, is GAGVSQSPSNKVTEKGKDVELRCDPISGHTALYWYRQSLGQGLEFLIYFQGNSAPDKSGLPSDRFSAERTGGSVSTLTIQRTQQEDSAVYLCASGRSSYEQYFGPGTRLTVT.

The chain recombines TRBV29-1 with TRBJ2-1; D perhaps matches TRBD1 (5 bases). The CDR3 has 14 amino acids. Per germline, CDR1 SQVTM and CDR2 ANQGSEA. V was trimmed by 7 bases and J by 1 base, leaving 14 bases between them. The CDR3 region has the DNA TGCAGCGCCAAGCCAGGGCAATCCTACAATGAGCAGTTCTTC. It yields the protein CSAKPGQSYNEQFF.

The chain combines TRBV14 with TRBJ2-3; D might be TRBD2 (5 bases). Trimming took 3 bases from V and 1 from J, leaving 11 bases between them. Germline lookup yields CDR1 SGHDN and CDR2 FVKESK. CDR3 length equals 15 residues. CDR3 in DNA: TGTGCCAGCAGCCAGCAGGAGGTCGGCACAGATACGCAGTATTTT. Translated: CASSQQEVGTDTQYF. Supplemented by reference TRBV14 and TRBJ2-3, the full variable domain reads EAGVTQFPSHSVIEKGQTVTLRCDPISGHDNLYWYRRVMGKEIKFLLHFVKESKQDESGMPNNRFLAERTGGTYSTLKVQPAELEDSGVYFCASSQQEVGTDTQYFGPGTRLTVL.

The rearrangement uses TRBV7-9 and TRBJ1-1; no clear D. The length of the CDR3 is 14 residues. The V gene lost 4 bases and the J gene lost 4 bases, with 13 bases spanning the gap. The germline CDR1 and CDR2 sequences are SEHNR and FQNEAQ (reference sequence). The CDR3: CASSSFGRSTEAFF. CDR3 coding DNA: TGTGCCAGCAGCTCCTTCGGCAGGAGCACTGAAGCTTTCTTT.

This clone was seen a handful of times. The chain has TRBV4-2 and TRBJ1-2, with 7 bases aligning to TRBD1. The germline CDR1 and CDR2 sequences are LGHNA and YNFKEQ. The CDR3 is 18 amino acids. With V trimmed by 1 base and J by 2 bases, 13 bases remained unmatched. Here the CDR3 DNA reads TGTGCCAGCAGCCAAGCGGAGACAGGGACCCTGAGAAACTATGGCTACACCTTC. Protein sequence: CASSQAETGTLRNYGYTF.

The chain couples TRBV23-1 to TRBJ1-2; unclear D gene. TRBV23-1 is an ORF; its function is uncertain. Trimming removed 4 bases at V and 3 bases at J, with 12 bases between. The CDR3 runs 14 residues. The CDR3 sequence is CASSLNRVYYGYTF. The CDR3 region has the DNA TGCGCCAGCAGTCTAAATCGAGTTTACTATGGCTACACCTTC.

V gene TRBV7-2 combines with J gene TRBJ1-2; possibly TRBD1 for D (5 bases). V was cut by 5 bases and J by 4 bases, with 20 bases left in between. The CDR3 totals 16 residues. Looked up from germline, CDR1 is SGHTA and CDR2 is FQGNSA. This chain's CDR3 is CASSDGTQGVVYGYTF. CDR3 coding DNA: TGTGCCAGCAGCGATGGTACCCAGGGAGTAGTCTATGGCTACACCTTC.

The V gene is TRBV18, the J gene TRBJ1-4; 8 nucleotides line up with TRBD1. V was clipped by 3 bases and J by 4 bases; unmatched bases: 4. This CDR3 spans 15 amino acids. Germline values: CDR1 KGHSH, CDR2 LQKENI. CDR3 sequence: CASSPWGQDNEKLFF. In DNA form, the CDR3 reads TGTGCCAGCTCACCTTGGGGACAGGATAATGAAAAACTGTTTTTT.

The V call is TRBV10-3, the J call TRBJ1-5; 8 bases line up with TRBD1. Germline lookup yields CDR1 ENHRY and CDR2 SYGVKD. J lost 6 bases, V lost 3 bases, and 7 bases had no gene match. CDR3 size: 15 residues. CDR3 in DNA: TGTGCCATCAGTGAAATCCACAGGGGGTTTCAGCCCCAGCATTTT. As protein: CAISEIHRGFQPQHF.

CDR3 loop: CASSPPRARTGELFF. As DNA, the CDR3 is TGTGCCAGCAGTCCCCCAAGGGCCCGCACCGGGGAGCTGTTTTTT. This chain connects TRBV28 to TRBJ2-2; no definite D call. The CDR3 has 15 amino acids. Trimming cost V 5 bases and J 4 bases, with 14 bases left between them. Germline-derived CDR1 and CDR2 are MDHEN and SYDVKM.

A few counts support this clone. The chain links TRBV11-2 to TRBJ2-1; 7 bases align to TRBD2. CDR3 length: 19 residues. Germline lookup yields CDR1 SGHAT and CDR2 FQNNGV. V gave up 2 bases and J gave up 6 bases; unmatched junction bases: 19. CDR3 amino acids: CASSLFILLGTNYVNEQFF. The CDR3 DNA sequence: TGTGCCAGCAGCTTATTTATATTGCTTGGGACTAACTATGTCAATGAGCAGTTCTTC.

This clone was seen a handful of times. The chain uses TRBV7-2 and TRBJ1-1, with D unresolved. Germline V CDR1 and CDR2: SGHTA, FQGNSA. Trimming took 5 bases from V and 1 from J, leaving 14 bases between them. The CDR3 covers 15 residues. The CDR3 sequence: CASSLRGPKNTEAFF. The DNA of the CDR3 is TGTGCCAGCAGCCTACGAGGGCCCAAGAACACTGAAGCTTTCTTT.

Only a few counts were recorded for this clone. The chain employs TRBV21-1 and TRBJ2-7; the D call of TRBD2 is as the table states it, not checked on the DNA. TRBV21-1 is termed a pseudogene. CDR3 length: 18 amino acids. DNA for the CDR3: TGTGCCAGCAGCAAAGGTTCGCCCGGGACTGGGAGCTCCTACGAGCAGTACTTC. This sequence encodes CASSKGSPGTGSSYEQYF.